These 16 T cell receptor beta chains were all obtained from the same sample, sequenced in a study of cytomegalovirus exposure and HLA in healthy donors. 13 Jbeta primers and 60 Vbeta primers were used for the PCR. Here immunoSEQ multiplex PCR was the method, and the copy in TCRdb shows in-frame clones only, minus some. The repertoire includes over 150,000 clones, about 72% of them detected once, and about 3.8% sits in the top ten. The sequenced sample was PBMCs. These receptors were obtained from a man aged 25 to 40 in good health and CMV-seropositive.

The chain joins TRBV7-9 to TRBJ2-1; 7 bases map to TRBD2. This CDR3 is built from 12 residues. V was pared by 4 bases and J by 8 bases, with 2 bases of the junction left unmatched. From germline, CDR1 is SEHNR and CDR2 FQNEAQ (reference sequence). In DNA, the CDR3 is TGTGCCAGCAGCTCACGGGGGGATGAGCAGTTCTTC. It codes for CASSSRGDEQFF.

This clone has just a few counts. The CDR3, as DNA: TGTGCCAGCAGTTTTAGAGGGGGGGATCAGCCCCAGCATTTT. This codes for CASSFRGGDQPQHF. The chain employs TRBV27 and TRBJ1-5; perhaps TRBD1 as D (6 bases). Germline V CDR1 and CDR2: MNHEY, SMNVEV (reference sequence). This CDR3 region has 14 residues. Trimming shortened V by 3 bases and J by 5 bases, and 11 bases separated the two germline ends.

The chain employs TRBV6-1 and TRBJ1-5, with a possible D match to TRBD1 (5 bases). Germline CDR1 reads MNHNS; CDR2 reads SASEGT. CDR3 size: 14 residues. Trimming pared 3 bases from V and 0 bases from J, leaving 6 bases between. CDR3 residues: CASSDGHSNQPQHF. The CDR3 nucleotides are TGTGCCAGCAGTGACGGACATAGCAATCAGCCCCAGCATTTT.

CDR3 in amino acids: CASSEASGGANEQYF. CDR3 bases: TGTGCCAGCAGTGAGGCGAGCGGGGGGGCTAACGAGCAGTACTTC. The rearrangement links TRBV2 to TRBJ2-7; 10 bases fit TRBD2. V was pared by 3 bases and J by 5 bases, with 7 bases of the junction left unmatched. The CDR3 covers 15 residues. Germline lookup yields CDR1 SNHLY and CDR2 FYNNEI.

J is TRBJ2-7 and V is TRBV18; D is undetermined. Germline CDR1 KGHSH, CDR2 LQKENI. The V gene lost 3 bases and the J gene lost 3 bases, with 15 bases spanning the gap. The CDR3 has 15 amino acids. CDR3 amino acids: CASSPARVTDYEQYF. CDR3 coding DNA: TGTGCCAGCTCACCTGCCCGGGTCACCGACTACGAGCAGTACTTC.

On this clone: Because the CDR3's place on the DNA is in doubt, the DNA is left out and the CDR3 is given as listed by TCRdb. This rearrangement joins TRBV27 to TRBJ2-7; the tabulated D call, TRBD1, remains unverified against the DNA. Germline CDR1 reads MNHEY; CDR2 reads SMNVEV (reference sequence). The CDR3 has 15 amino acids, counting both end residues. CDR3: CASSTSGQVLYEQYF.

The chain recombines TRBV10-3 with TRBJ1-2; 9 nucleotides line up with TRBD1. V was pared by 6 bases and J by 3 bases, with 5 bases of the junction left unmatched. Germline V lookup: CDR1 ENHRY, CDR2 SYGVKD. This CDR3 has 14 amino acids. The CDR3 DNA reads TGTGCCATCAGGGGGGACAGGGCCGACTATGGCTACACCTTC. Amino acids: CAIRGDRADYGYTF.

The V call is TRBV28, the J call TRBJ1-2; no clear D. Between the trimmed V and J ends, which lost 5 bases and 7 bases, there was a span of 8 bases. CDR1 is MDHEN, CDR2 SYDVKM, per germline. The CDR3 is 11 residues long. Here the CDR3 reads CASSGRSGYTF. CDR3 nucleotide sequence: TGTGCCAGCAGTGGTAGAAGTGGCTACACCTTC.

The chain links TRBV5-1 to TRBJ2-5, with 11 nucleotides matching TRBD2. V shed 1 base, J shed 6 bases, and the junction held 5 bases outside the gene matches. CDR1 is SGHRS, CDR2 YFSETQ, per germline. The CDR3 has 15 residues. The CDR3 loop is CASSLMPSGGKTQYF. In DNA, the CDR3 is TGCGCCAGCAGCTTGATGCCTAGCGGGGGGAAGACCCAGTACTTC.

V and J are TRBV2 and TRBJ2-7; D unresolved. Germline CDR1 is SNHLY and CDR2 is FYNNEI. V lost 2 bases and J lost 6, with 8 bases in between. The CDR3 has 12 amino acids. The CDR3: CASSELAAEQYF. The CDR3, as DNA: TGTGCCAGCAGTGAACTGGCGGCCGAGCAGTACTTC.

The chain has TRBV2 and TRBJ2-1; TRBD2 agrees at 14 bases. The CDR3 is made up of 16 amino acids. The junction had 6 bases not matched to a gene; V was cut back by 5 bases and J by 6 bases. CDR1 is SNHLY, CDR2 FYNNEI, per germline. This CDR3 reads CASSLRGTSGGNEQFF. The CDR3, as DNA: TGTGCCAGCAGTCTCAGGGGGACTAGCGGGGGCAATGAGCAGTTCTTC.

The chain joins TRBV5-3 to TRBJ2-2, with D tentatively TRBD1 (6 bases). TRBV5-3 is assigned to the ORF class and has an uncertain function. The CDR3 consists of 15 residues. V shed 3 bases and J shed 3 bases, with 12 bases lying between them. As DNA, the CDR3 is TGTGCCAGAAGCTCCCCGCCAGGGGACACCGGGGAGCTGTTTTTT. The encoded protein is CARSSPPGDTGELFF.

V is TRBV19 and J is TRBJ1-4, with TRBD1 identical over 10 bases. This CDR3 contains 15 residues. The junction had 2 bases not matched to a gene; V was cut back by 1 base and J by 6 bases. Germline V gene sequence: CDR1 LNHDA, CDR2 SQIVND (reference sequence). The CDR3 sequence is CASSIVGTGDEKLFF. The CDR3 nucleotides read TGTGCCAGTAGTATAGTAGGGACAGGGGATGAAAAACTGTTTTTT.

The V and J genes are TRBV6-5 and TRBJ1-2; 9 bases line up with TRBD1. Per germline, CDR1 MNHEY and CDR2 SVGAGI. V gave up 2 bases and J gave up 2 bases; unmatched junction bases: 3. The length of the CDR3 is 15 residues. This CDR3 reads CASSYTGTGNYGYTF. The CDR3 DNA follows: TGTGCCAGCAGTTACACCGGGACAGGGAACTATGGCTACACCTTC.

This clone turned up a few times. This chain connects TRBV9 to TRBJ1-2; 9 nucleotides match TRBD1. The CDR3 is 14 residues long. Germline V CDR1 and CDR2: SGDLS, YYNGEE. V shed 0 bases and J 4 bases; nucleotides not matched to a gene: 1. As DNA, the CDR3 is TGTGCCAGCAGCGTAGAGGACAGGGGCTATGGCTACACCTTC. Translation gives CASSVEDRGYGYTF.

The rearrangement uses TRBV10-3 and TRBJ2-7; D remains ambiguous. CDR3 size: 13 residues. V lost 2 bases and J 0 bases, leaving 5 bases between the germline ends. Germline lookup yields CDR1 ENHRY and CDR2 SYGVKD. The CDR3 DNA is TGTGCCATCAGTGAGACAGTCTCCTACGAGCAGTACTTC. It encodes CAISETVSYEQYF.